This T cell receptor (beta chain) came from a study of cytomegalovirus exposure and HLA in healthy donors. General study results and limits: A list of roughly 180 TCR beta chains associated with cytomegalovirus was given.

With respect to this clone: The antigen is undetermined.

The PCR was carried out with 60 Vbeta primers and 13 Jbeta primers. Assay used: immunoSEQ multiplex PCR; TCRdb lists only in-frame clones, some missing. The sample records 200,000 to 250,000 clones, just over 75% being singletons. Germline V gene lookup returns CDR1 SGHAT and CDR2 FQDESV (reference sequence). The germline V and J ends were trimmed by 5 bases and 0 bases, with 17 bases remaining between them. The CDR3 runs 17 residues. The specimen sequenced was PBMCs. The chain combines TRBV11-1 with TRBJ1-3, with D possibly TRBD1 on 6 matching bases. This TCR came from a man between 18 and 35 years old in good health and CMV-seronegative. The CDR3 DNA reads TGTGCCAGCAGCGTGGGCCAGGGGTATTTCTCTGGAAACACCATATATTTT. Translated, it gives CASSVGQGYFSGNTIYF.